Each of the 8 T cell receptor beta chains below was sequenced from the same sample in a study of blood T cells in healthy people across ages. A second PCR, run for roughly 7 to 11 cycles, used a sample-barcoded 5' primer plus a J-beta primer mix. TCRdb re-called the 5' RACE reads with MiXCR, one entry per CDR3 protein. The sample holds fewer than 1,200,000 distinct CDR3 sequences, around 25% seen once. These same records also appear under a second study, on T cells of mothers and their children.

The sequencing input was blood. The receptors stem from a girl aged 2 to 9 in good health.

The V and J genes are TRBV4-3 and TRBJ2-1, with D perhaps TRBD2 (6 bases). The CDR3 consists of 13 residues. Trimming left V 3 bases short and J 7 bases short, with 10 bases between. Germline V CDR1 and CDR2: LGHNA, YSLEER. CDR3 sequence: CASSQEGWNEQFF. In nucleotides, the CDR3 is TGCGCCAGCAGCCAGGAGGGTTGGAATGAGCAGTTCTTC.

This clonotype was found a few times. This rearrangement joins TRBV7-2 to TRBJ1-2, with D unresolved. Trimming pared 0 bases from V and 8 bases from J, leaving 16 bases between. Germline values: CDR1 SGHTA, CDR2 FQGNSA. The CDR3 extends over 15 amino acids. The CDR3 DNA is TGTGCCAGCAGCTTAGCGGCAGTCGGGTATCAAGGCTACACCTTC. It is translated as CASSLAAVGYQGYTF.

This clonotype was counted a few times. The chain employs TRBV4-1 and TRBJ1-4; a possible D gene is TRBD1 (6 bases). The CDR3 runs to 16 residues. The V and J ends lost 1 base and 6 bases respectively, with 15 bases between them. Germline CDR1 MGHRA, CDR2 YSYEKL. CDR3 sequence reads: CASSQVPVQGYEKLFF. CDR3 nucleotides: TGCGCCAGCAGCCAAGTTCCTGTACAGGGATATGAAAAACTGTTTTTT.

This clonotype has a handful of counts. This sequence joins TRBV6-2 or TRBV6-3 and TRBJ2-1; 9 bases match TRBD2. After removal of 0 bases from V and 3 bases from J, the junction contained 9 bases not matched to a gene. Germline V lookup: CDR1 MNHEY, CDR2 SVGEGT. The CDR3 length is 18 residues. The CDR3 DNA sequence: TGTGCCAGCAGTTACTCTAGCGGGAGAGGTTCAGTCTACAATGAGCAGTTCTTC. Encoded protein: CASSYSSGRGSVYNEQFF.

This clonotype was observed a few times. The junction and the germline gene differ at one end; a read error may be behind it. The chain is built from TRBV5-1 and TRBJ2-2, with D possibly TRBD2 on 6 matching bases. Germline V gene sequence: CDR1 SGHRS, CDR2 YFSETQ. The CDR3 contains 15 residues. This chain's CDR3 is CASSLGLMNTGGLFF. CDR3 bases: TGCGCCAGCAGCTTAGGACTTATGAACACCGGGGGGCTGTTTTTT.

This clonotype occurred a few times. The rearrangement links TRBV6-1 to TRBJ1-4, with unresolved D. Germline CDR1 reads MNHNS; CDR2 reads SASEGT. V was pared by 2 bases and J by 10 bases, with 8 bases between. The CDR3 extends over 12 amino acids. The CDR3 loop reads CASSEFWRKLFF. The CDR3 bases are TGTGCCAGCAGTGAATTCTGGCGAAAACTGTTTTTT.

Comment on this clonotype: A junction end diverges from the germline sequence, so it may reflect a read error. This sequence joins TRBV7-7 and TRBJ2-5, with D maybe TRBD2 (6 bases). The DNA end is more similar to TRBJ2-1, so the J call may be wrong. The CDR3 is made up of 15 amino acids. Germline lookup yields CDR1 SSHAT and CDR2 FNYEAQ (reference sequence). The CDR3: CASSQPGTDENEQFF. CDR3 sequence (DNA): TGTGCTAGCAGCCAACCCGGGACTGACGAAAATGAGCAGTTCTTC.

In DNA, the CDR3 is TGTGCCAGCTCGTCGCTGGGGGACTATGGCTACACCTTC. Translated, it gives CASSSLGDYGYTF. V usage is TRBV18 and J usage is TRBJ1-2, with a possible D match to TRBD1 (5 bases). With 6 bases removed from V and 3 bases from J, the gap between germline ends came to 11 bases. CDR1 and CDR2 from the germline V gene are KGHSH and LQKENI. The CDR3 covers 13 residues.